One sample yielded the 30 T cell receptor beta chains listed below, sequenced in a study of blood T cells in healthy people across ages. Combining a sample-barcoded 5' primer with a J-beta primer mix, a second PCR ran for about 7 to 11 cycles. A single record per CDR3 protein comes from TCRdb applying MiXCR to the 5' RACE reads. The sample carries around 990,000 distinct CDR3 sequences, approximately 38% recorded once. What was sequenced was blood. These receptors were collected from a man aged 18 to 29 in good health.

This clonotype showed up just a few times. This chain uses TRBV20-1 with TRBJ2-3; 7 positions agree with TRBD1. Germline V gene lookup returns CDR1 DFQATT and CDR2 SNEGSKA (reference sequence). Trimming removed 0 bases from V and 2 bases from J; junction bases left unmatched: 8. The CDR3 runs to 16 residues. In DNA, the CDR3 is TGCAGTGCTAGAGACTCGCGACAGGGTTTCACAGATACGCAGTATTTT. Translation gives CSARDSRQGFTDTQYF.

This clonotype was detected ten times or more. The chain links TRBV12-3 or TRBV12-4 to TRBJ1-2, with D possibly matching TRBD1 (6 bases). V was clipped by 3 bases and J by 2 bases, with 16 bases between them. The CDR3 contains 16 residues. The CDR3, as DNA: TGTGCCAGCAGTTTCGGAGGGGTAGGGGGGAACTATGGCTACACCTTC. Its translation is CASSFGGVGGNYGYTF.

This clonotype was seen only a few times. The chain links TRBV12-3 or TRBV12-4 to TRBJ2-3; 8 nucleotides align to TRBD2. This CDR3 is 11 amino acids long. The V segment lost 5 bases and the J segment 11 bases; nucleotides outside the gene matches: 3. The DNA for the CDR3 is TGTGCCAGCAGTGGGGGGACTAGGCAGTATTTT. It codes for CASSGGTRQYF.

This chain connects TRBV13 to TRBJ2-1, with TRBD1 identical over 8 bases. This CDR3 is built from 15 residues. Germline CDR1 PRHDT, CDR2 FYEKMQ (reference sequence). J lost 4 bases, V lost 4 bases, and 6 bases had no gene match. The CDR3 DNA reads TGTGCCAGCAGCTCCGACCGGGACAGGTACAATGAGCAGTTCTTC. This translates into CASSSDRDRYNEQFF. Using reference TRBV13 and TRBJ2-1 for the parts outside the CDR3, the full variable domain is AAGVIQSPRHLIKEKRETATLKCYPIPRHDTVYWYQQGPGQDPQFLISFYEKMQSDKGSIPDRFSAQQFSDYHSELNMSSLELGDSALYFCASSSDRDRYNEQFFGPGTRLTVL.

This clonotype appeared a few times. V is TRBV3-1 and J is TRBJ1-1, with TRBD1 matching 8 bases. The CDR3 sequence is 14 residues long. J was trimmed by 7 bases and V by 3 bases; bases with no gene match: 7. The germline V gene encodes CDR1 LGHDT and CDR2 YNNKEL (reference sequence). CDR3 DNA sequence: TGTGCCAGCAGCCAGAAGACAGGGGTTAATGAAGCTTTCTTT. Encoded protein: CASSQKTGVNEAFF.

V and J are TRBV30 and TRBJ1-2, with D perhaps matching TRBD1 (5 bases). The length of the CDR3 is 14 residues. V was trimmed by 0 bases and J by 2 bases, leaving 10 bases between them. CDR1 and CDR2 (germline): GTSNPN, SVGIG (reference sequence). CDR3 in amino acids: CAWSVSGPNYGYTF. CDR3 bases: TGTGCCTGGAGTGTATCAGGGCCCAACTATGGCTACACCTTC.

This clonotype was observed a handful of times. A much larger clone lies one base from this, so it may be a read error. The CDR3 spells CASSLRSDDYGYTF. For the CDR3, the DNA is TGTGCCAGCAGCTTGAGATCAGATGACTATGGCTACACCTTC. This chain joins TRBV5-5 and TRBJ1-2; D not certain. The CDR3 has 14 residues. V lost 1 base to trimming and J lost 3 bases, with 10 bases between them. The germline CDR1 and CDR2 sequences are SGHKS and YYEKEE (reference sequence).

In nucleotides, the CDR3 is TGTGCCAGCAGTTACTCCAGGGGGCTGGCGGGACAGGGGGTTTATGGCTATGGCTACACCTTC. Residues: CASSYSRGLAGQGVYGYGYTF. V is TRBV6-5 and J is TRBJ1-2; 11 nucleotides line up with TRBD1. V lost 0 bases and J lost 4; bases outside the gene matches: 19. The CDR3 sequence is 21 residues long. Per the germline V gene, CDR1 is MNHEY and CDR2 is SVGAGI.

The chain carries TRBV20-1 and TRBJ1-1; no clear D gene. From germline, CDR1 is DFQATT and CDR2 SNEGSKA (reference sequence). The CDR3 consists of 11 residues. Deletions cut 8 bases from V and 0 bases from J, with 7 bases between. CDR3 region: CSPRLNTEAFF. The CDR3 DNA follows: TGCAGTCCTCGATTGAACACTGAAGCTTTCTTT.

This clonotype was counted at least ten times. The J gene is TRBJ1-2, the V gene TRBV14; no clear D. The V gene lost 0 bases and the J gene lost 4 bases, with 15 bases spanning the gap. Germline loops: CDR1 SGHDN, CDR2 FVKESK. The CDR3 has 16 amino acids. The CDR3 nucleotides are TGTGCCAGCAGCCAAGAAGGTGCCGTCGCACGCTATGGCTACACCTTC. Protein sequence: CASSQEGAVARYGYTF.

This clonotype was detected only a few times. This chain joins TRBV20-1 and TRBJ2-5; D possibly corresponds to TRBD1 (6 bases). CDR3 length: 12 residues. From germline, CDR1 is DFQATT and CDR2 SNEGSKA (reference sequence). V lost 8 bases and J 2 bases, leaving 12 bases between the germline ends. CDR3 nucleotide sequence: TGCAGTACGAAAAGGGGGCAAGAGACCCAGTACTTC. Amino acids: CSTKRGQETQYF.

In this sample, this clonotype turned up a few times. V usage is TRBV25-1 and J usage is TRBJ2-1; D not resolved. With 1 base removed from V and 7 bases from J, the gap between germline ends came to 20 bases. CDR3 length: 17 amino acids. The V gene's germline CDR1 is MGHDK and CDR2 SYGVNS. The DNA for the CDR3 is TGTGCCAGCAGTGAATCAATGCCCGGATCACACTTAAATGAGCAGTTCTTC. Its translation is CASSESMPGSHLNEQFF. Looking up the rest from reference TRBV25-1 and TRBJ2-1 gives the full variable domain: EADIYQTPRYLVIGTGKKITLECSQTMGHDKMYWYQQDPGMELHLIHYSYGVNSTEKGDLSSESTVSRIRTEHFPLTLESARPSHTSQYLCASSESMPGSHLNEQFFGPGTRLTVL.

As DNA, the CDR3 is TGTGCCAGCAGCAAAACCAAGGACCGTGCCCGCACCTTC. The encoded protein is CASSKTKDRARTF. The gene calls are TRBV27 and TRBJ1-2, with no clear D. CDR1 and CDR2 (germline): MNHEY, SMNVEV (reference sequence). V was cut by 6 bases and J by 13 bases, with 21 bases left in between. This CDR3 has 13 residues.

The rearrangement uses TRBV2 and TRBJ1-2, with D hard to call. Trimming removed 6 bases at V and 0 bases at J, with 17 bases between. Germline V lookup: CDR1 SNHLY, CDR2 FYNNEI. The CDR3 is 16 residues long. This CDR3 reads CASRSPRVLANYGYTF. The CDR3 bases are TGTGCCAGCAGATCACCTCGGGTCCTAGCTAACTATGGCTACACCTTC. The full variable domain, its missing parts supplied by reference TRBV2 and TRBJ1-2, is EPEVTQTPSHQVTQMGQEVILRCVPISNHLYFYWYRQILGQKVEFLVSFYNNEISEKSEIFDDQFSVERPDGSNFTLKIRSTKLEDSAMYFCASRSPRVLANYGYTFGSGTRLTVV.

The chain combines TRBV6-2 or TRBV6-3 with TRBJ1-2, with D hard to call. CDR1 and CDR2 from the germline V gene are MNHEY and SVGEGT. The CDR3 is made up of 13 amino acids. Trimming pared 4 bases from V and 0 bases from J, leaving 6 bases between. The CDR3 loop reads CASSSEPNYGYTF. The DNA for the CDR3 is TGTGCCAGCAGTTCAGAGCCTAACTATGGCTACACCTTC.

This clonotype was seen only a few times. Written as DNA, the CDR3 is TGTGCCAGCAGTCACCCGGGATCACAAGAGACCCAGTACTTC. Protein product: CASSHPGSQETQYF. V is TRBV12-3 or TRBV12-4 and J is TRBJ2-5, with D perhaps matching TRBD2 (5 bases). Trimming took off 5 bases at V and 2 bases at J, with 12 bases between the two ends. This CDR3 has 14 amino acids.

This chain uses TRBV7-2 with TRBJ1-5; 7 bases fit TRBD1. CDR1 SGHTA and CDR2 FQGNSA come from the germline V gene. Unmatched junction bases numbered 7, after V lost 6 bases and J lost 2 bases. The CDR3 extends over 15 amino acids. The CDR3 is CASRRDRVGNQPQHF. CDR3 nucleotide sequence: TGTGCCAGCAGGCGTGACAGGGTCGGCAATCAGCCCCAGCATTTT.

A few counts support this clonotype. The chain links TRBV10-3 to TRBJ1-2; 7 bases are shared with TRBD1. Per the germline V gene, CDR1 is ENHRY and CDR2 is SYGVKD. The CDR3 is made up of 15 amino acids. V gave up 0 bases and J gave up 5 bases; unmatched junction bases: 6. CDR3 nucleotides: TGTGCCATCAGTGAGTCGAGGGACAGTTGGTATGGCTACACCTTC. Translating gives CAISESRDSWYGYTF.

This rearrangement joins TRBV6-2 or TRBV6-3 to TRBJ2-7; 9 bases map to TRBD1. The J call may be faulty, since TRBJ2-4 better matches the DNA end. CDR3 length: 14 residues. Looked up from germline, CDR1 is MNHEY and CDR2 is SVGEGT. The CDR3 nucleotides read TGTGCCAGCATCTCAACGGGACAGGGAAACATTCAGTACTTC. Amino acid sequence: CASISTGQGNIQYF.

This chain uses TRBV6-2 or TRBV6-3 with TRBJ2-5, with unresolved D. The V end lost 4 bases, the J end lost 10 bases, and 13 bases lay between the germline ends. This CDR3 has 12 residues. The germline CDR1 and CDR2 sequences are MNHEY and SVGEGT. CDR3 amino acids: CASSFSGPGQYF. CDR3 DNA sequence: TGTGCCAGCAGTTTCTCTGGACCGGGCCAGTACTTC.

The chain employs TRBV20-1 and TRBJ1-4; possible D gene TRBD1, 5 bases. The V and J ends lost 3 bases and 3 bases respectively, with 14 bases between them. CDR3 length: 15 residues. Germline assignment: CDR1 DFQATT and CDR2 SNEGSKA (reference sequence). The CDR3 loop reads CSARRDGWANEKLFF. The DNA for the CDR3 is TGCAGTGCTAGGAGGGACGGGTGGGCTAATGAAAAACTGTTTTTT.

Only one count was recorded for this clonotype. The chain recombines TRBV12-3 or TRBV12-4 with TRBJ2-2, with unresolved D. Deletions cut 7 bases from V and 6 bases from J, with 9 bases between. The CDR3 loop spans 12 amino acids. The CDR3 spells CASNPGPGELFF. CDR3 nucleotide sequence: TGTGCCAGCAATCCAGGTCCCGGGGAGCTGTTTTTT.

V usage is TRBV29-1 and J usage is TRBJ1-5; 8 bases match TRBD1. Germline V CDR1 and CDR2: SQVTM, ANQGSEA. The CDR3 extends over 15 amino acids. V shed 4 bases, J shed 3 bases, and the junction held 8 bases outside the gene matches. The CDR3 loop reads CSVAGGTIPNQPQHF. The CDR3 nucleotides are TGCAGCGTTGCAGGGGGCACGATTCCCAATCAGCCCCAGCATTTT.

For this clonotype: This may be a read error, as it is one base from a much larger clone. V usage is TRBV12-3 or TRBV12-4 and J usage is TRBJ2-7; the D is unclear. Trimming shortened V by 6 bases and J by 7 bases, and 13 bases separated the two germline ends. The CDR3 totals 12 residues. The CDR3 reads CASRKSDNEQYF. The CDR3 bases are TGTGCCAGCAGGAAAAGTGACAATGAGCAGTACTTC.

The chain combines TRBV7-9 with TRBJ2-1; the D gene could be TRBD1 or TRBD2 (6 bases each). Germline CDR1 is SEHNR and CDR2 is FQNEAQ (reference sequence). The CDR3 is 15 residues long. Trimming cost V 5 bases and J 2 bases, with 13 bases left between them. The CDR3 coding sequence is TGTGCCAGCAGCCCCGGCGGGACACCCTACAATGAGCAGTTCTTC. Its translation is CASSPGGTPYNEQFF. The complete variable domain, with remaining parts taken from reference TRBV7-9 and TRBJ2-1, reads DTGVSQNPRHKITKRGQNVTFRCDPISEHNRLYWYRQTLGQGPEFLTYFQNEAQLEKSRLLSDRFSAERPKGSFSTLEIQRTEQGDSAMYLCASSPGGTPYNEQFFGPGTRLTVL.

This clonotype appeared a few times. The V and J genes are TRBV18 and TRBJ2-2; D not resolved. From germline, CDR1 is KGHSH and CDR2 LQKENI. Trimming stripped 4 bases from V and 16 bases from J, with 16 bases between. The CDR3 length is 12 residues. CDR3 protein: CASSLLNYEKFF. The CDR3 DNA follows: TGTGCCAGCTCACTCCTGAACTATGAGAAGTTTTTT.

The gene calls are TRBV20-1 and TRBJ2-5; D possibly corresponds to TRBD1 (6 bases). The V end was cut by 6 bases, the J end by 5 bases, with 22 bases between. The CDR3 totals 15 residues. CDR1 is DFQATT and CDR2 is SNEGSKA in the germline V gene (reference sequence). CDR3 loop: CSANHDRLEWETQYF. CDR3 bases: TGCAGTGCCAATCACGACAGGTTGGAATGGGAGACCCAGTACTTC.

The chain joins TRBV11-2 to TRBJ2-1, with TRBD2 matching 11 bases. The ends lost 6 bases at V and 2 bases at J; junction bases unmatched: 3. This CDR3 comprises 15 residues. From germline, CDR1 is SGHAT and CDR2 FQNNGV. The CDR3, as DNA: TGTGCCAGCAGGAGACTAGCGGGAACCTACAATGAGCAGTTCTTC. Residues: CASRRLAGTYNEQFF.

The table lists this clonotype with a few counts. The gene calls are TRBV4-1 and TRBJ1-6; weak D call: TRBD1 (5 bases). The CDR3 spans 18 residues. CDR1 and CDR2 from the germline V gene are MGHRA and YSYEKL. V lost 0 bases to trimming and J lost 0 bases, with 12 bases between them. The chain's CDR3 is CASSQDSWGSSYNSPLHF. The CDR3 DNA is TGCGCCAGCAGCCAAGATTCATGGGGGAGCTCCTATAATTCACCCCTCCACTTT.

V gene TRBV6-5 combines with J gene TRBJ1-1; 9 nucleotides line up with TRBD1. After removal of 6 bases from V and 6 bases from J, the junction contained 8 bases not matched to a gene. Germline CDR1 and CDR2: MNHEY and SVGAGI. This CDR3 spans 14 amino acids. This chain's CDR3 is CASREQGAVAEAFF. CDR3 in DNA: TGTGCCAGCAGAGAACAGGGGGCGGTCGCTGAAGCTTTCTTT.